This TCR beta chain was recorded in a study of blood T cell repertoires in COVID-19. Study at large: The United States, Italy and Spain provided the acute and convalescent COVID-19 samples. PBMCs, B-cell-depleted T cells, or T cells provided the cDNA or gDNA that made up the material.

Methods used by the authors: Amplification with reference gene primers provided the estimates of nucleated cell counts. TCRdb keeps only in-frame clones here, not all; method: immunoSEQ multiplex PCR. V and J calls plus clone size are reproduced from that table; the DNA served to infer D and trimming. The sample lists some 100,000 clones, around 90% occurring once. The CDR3 consists of 13 residues. Looked up from germline, CDR1 is SQVTM and CDR2 is ANQGSEA. Trimming shortened V by 6 bases and J by 11 bases, and 17 bases separated the two germline ends. The clonotype was recovered from an older man with acute or convalescent COVID-19. The sample comprised peripheral blood. The rearrangement uses TRBV29-1 and TRBJ1-6, with D tentatively TRBD1 (5 bases). This CDR3 reads CSVWRGTGTPLHF. CDR3 DNA sequence: TGCAGCGTCTGGAGGGGCACGGGAACACCCCTCCACTTT.